This T cell receptor (beta chain) appears in the sequencing data of a study of blood T cell repertoires in COVID-19 (dated by TCRdb to about 2020). About the investigation overall: Samples from collaborators originated in the United States, Italy and Spain and spanned both the acute and convalescent phases of COVID-19. A de-identified subject ID, COVID-19 status, age in years and sex were almost always included in the sample metadata. The samples were drawn from the first 160 participants of the ongoing ImmuneRACE study and from over 950 subjects provided by 6 global collaborators. The repertoires were released in a freely available public database intended as a resource for research on the immune response to SARS-CoV-2. Where available, HLA class I and class II types were taken from metadata supplied by the sample provider and were not determined by assay-based typing. The material from the prospective study consisted of cDNA or gDNA derived from T cells, B-cell-depleted T cells, or PBMCs. Deeply sampled blood TCRbeta repertoires from subjects exposed to, actively infected with, or recovered from COVID-19 were included in the dataset.

As for this clone: Its target antigen remains unknown. No much larger clone is present one base from it, and per-base qualities are unavailable.

The germline V gene encodes CDR1 MNHEY and CDR2 SVGAGI. V and J are truncated by 5 bases and 8 bases respectively, leaving an intervening sequence of 7 bases. From its cysteine to its phenylalanine, the CDR3 spans 11 amino acids. Left in the record is the CDR3 DNA by itself, 33 bases read in frame from the first base. The immunoSEQ Assay, a bias-controlled multiplex PCR, was used to amplify TCRbeta CDR3 regions from genomic DNA. The paper's data handling went like this. Within the assay, amplification of reference gene primers was used to estimate how many nucleated cells each sample contained. To quantify the absolute abundance of each unique TCRbeta CDR3 rearrangement, sequence reads were collapsed and filtered. For each sample, productive Simpson clonality was calculated by taking the square root of Simpson's diversity index across productive rearrangements. This is the immuneACCESS table as TCRdb keeps it, with only in-frame sequences that have V and J called. A part of the clones is gone; compared with another copy, unresolved V genes explain less than half, and the rest is unexplained. V and J calls and clone size are given by that table; D and trimming were obtained from the DNA. This sample comprises about 280,000 clones, around 88% of them detected only once. The ten largest clones add up to about 12% of the sample.

Broader findings and caveats from the paper: How much clinical and demographic metadata was included differed by source and by participant, and the metadata was provided uncurated.

One collaborating source in Seattle enrolled patients while the patients were actively infected and followed the patients over time throughout the course of disease. Whole blood was collected in K2EDTA tubes by collaborating institutions according to the institutions' own protocols. For TCRbeta analysis, collaborators shipped samples as frozen whole blood, isolated PBMCs, or DNA extracted from either of those sample types. Sequences were obtained from peripheral blood. The origin of this receptor is a woman between 65 and 79 years old with COVID-19, enrolled during active disease. The V and J segments used are TRBV6-5 and TRBJ2-1, with a tentative D gene TRBD1 over 5 matching bases. CDR3 sequence: CASSQGYEQFF. The DNA sequence is TGTGCCAGCAGTCAGGGATATGAGCAGTTCTTC.